This T cell receptor (beta chain) was identified in a study of cytomegalovirus exposure and HLA in healthy donors. Whole-study results and caveats: Analyses of presence/absence relied on an assumption of roughly uniform sequencing depth across donors. In a later analysis, productive TCRs from donors in an Asian-associated ancestry cluster reportedly carried fewer N-insertions than the cohort mean. When the data were analyzed later, several of the most significant clusters appeared to be linked to common viral pathogens.

The CDR3 runs 17 residues. CDR1 and CDR2 (germline): WSHSY, SAAADI. V was pared by 3 bases and J by 0 bases, with 6 bases of the junction left unmatched. The primer mix had 60 Vbeta and 13 Jbeta primers. The assay was immunoSEQ multiplex PCR, and TCRdb's table has in-frame clones only and misses some. This table holds 150,000 to 200,000 clones, around four fifths found once. This clone was recorded a few times. Its target is unknown. J is TRBJ2-4 and V is TRBV10-2; 9 bases match TRBD1. The TCR sequence derives from a woman in her 50s in good health and CMV-seropositive. Material: PBMCs. The chain's CDR3 is CASSEFGTGIAKNIQYF. The CDR3 DNA is TGCGCCAGCAGTGAATTTGGGACAGGGATAGCCAAAAACATTCAGTACTTC.